These T cell receptor beta chains were read from a single sample in a study of PD-L1 blockade in urothelial cancer. Produced via immunoSEQ multiplex PCR; TCRdb's table is partial and in-frame only. The sample records about 91,000 clones, 90% to 95% being singletons. This material consisted of PBMCs, taken around atezolizumab (anti-PD-L1) treatment. The source is a man between 60 and 70 years old with urothelial cancer. Both conserved end residues are part of each CDR3. The D gene is left open where the match is weak. The size field is filled for only some rows; it gives once, few, many or a size class.

J | D | V | size | DNA | CDR3
TRBJ1-2 | NA | TRBV5-1 | NA | TGCGCCAGCAGCATCTTTCCGGGGGAAAACTATGGCTACACCTTC | CASSIFPGENYGYTF
TRBJ2-7 | NA | TRBV19 | NA | TGTGCCAGTAGTGCTCAAGGTCGAGTAGCGCACCCCTACGAGCAGTACTTC | CASSAQGRVAHPYEQYF
TRBJ2-2 | TRBD1 | TRBV11-3 | NA | TGTGCCAGCAGCGCACAGGGGGCGGCGGGGGAGCTGTTTTTT | CASSAQGAAGELFF
TRBJ1-4 | NA | TRBV30 | NA | TGTGCCTGGAGTTTGGAGCTCGGAAAACTGTTTTTT | CAWSLELGKLFF
TRBJ2-3 | NA | TRBV7-9 | NA | TGTGCCAGCACTAGCACAGATACGCAGTATTTT | CASTSTDTQYF
TRBJ2-3 | NA | TRBV6-1 | NA | TGTGCCAGCAGTGACCGGGGGGCCGGTACAGATACGCAGTATTTT | CASSDRGAGTDTQYF
TRBJ1-1 | TRBD1 | TRBV7-9 | NA | TGTGCCAGCAGCTTTGGTGGGACGGGACAGGGGTTGACTTTCTTT | CASSFGGTGQGLTFF
TRBJ2-4 | TRBD1 | TRBV5-6 | NA | TGTGCCAGCAGCGTTACCGGGACAGGGGTATCAAACATTCAGTACTTC | CASSVTGTGVSNIQYF
TRBJ2-2 | TRBD1 | TRBV5-1 | few | TGCGCCAGCAACCGGGACAGCGAGACCGGGGAGCTGTTTTTT | CASNRDSETGELFF
TRBJ2-3 | NA | TRBV5-1 | NA | TGCGCCAGCAGCTTAGAGGGGGCAGATACGCAGTATTTT | CASSLEGADTQYF
TRBJ1-5 | NA | TRBV18 | NA | TGTGCCAGCTCAACGGACATTAATCAGCCCCAGCATTTT | CASSTDINQPQHF
TRBJ1-2 | TRBD1 | TRBV5-1 | few | TGCGCCAGCAGCCAGGGACAGGGCAGGTTGGACGGCTACACCTTC | CASSQGQGRLDGYTF
TRBJ2-5 | TRBD2 | TRBV11-2 | NA | TGTGCCAGCAGCACGACTAGCGGGGGTGGCGAGACCCAGTACTTC | CASSTTSGGGETQYF
TRBJ1-5 | NA | TRBV27 | NA | TGTGCCAGCAGCCACGGGGGTCAGCCCCAGCATTTT | CASSHGGQPQHF